The entry that follows covers one TCR beta chain sequence. Its matching antigen is unknown. Healthy people donating bone marrow made up the donors. Both 60 Vbeta primers and 13 Jbeta primers went into the PCR. Original handling: Later, roughly 86 million unique TCR beta chains were counted in an analysis, and 10 million to 12 million of them were shared. Profiling relied on immunoSEQ multiplex PCR, and the TCRdb table lists in-frame clones only, not all of them. The DNA gave D and trimming, while V, J and clone size come from that table. The sample carries roughly 150,000 clones, 75% to 90% recorded once. This sample is drawn from a study of cytomegalovirus exposure and HLA in healthy donors. Overall study findings and caveats: Later analysis associated a missense DCLRE1C variant with TCR beta V- and J-gene trimming. Accurate HLA-A and HLA-B prediction from TCR beta sequences was reported for most subjects.

Trimming took off 1 base at V and 4 bases at J, with 8 bases between the two ends. CDR3 length equals 13 residues. Germline CDR1 and CDR2: SGHDT and YYEEEE. The genes are TRBV5-6 and TRBJ1-1, with D possibly being TRBD1 (5 bases). The TCR originated in a woman between 18 and 29 years old in good health and CMV-seronegative. Sequencing was performed on PBMCs. This CDR3 is CASSLWGGTEAFF. The CDR3 nucleotides are TGTGCCAGCAGCTTGTGGGGGGGCACTGAAGCTTTCTTT.